Listed here are 32 T cell receptor beta chains from one sample, sequenced in a study of CXCR3-negative and CXCR3-positive naive CD8 T cells. UMI-labeled 5' RACE yielded the TRB cDNA libraries. Reanalyzing the 5' RACE reads, TCRdb keeps one entry per CDR3 protein, without DNA. The table lists about 22,000 distinct CDR3 sequences. The sample taken for sequencing was memory CD8+ T cells from blood. These receptors all stem from a human donor in good health. Some clones in this sample may be carry-over from other donors' samples.

The rearrangement joins TRBV11-2 to TRBJ2-5. Germline-derived CDR1 and CDR2 are SGHAT and FQNNGV. This CDR3 region has 12 residues. CDR3 protein: CASSLVRETQYF.

V is TRBV29-1 and J is TRBJ2-7; without DNA, the TCRdb call of TRBD1 cannot be checked. The CDR3 spans 15 residues. Germline loops: CDR1 SQVTM, CDR2 ANQGSEA. This CDR3 is CSVELPGGRSYEQYF.

V and J are TRBV20-1 and TRBJ2-1; TCRdb's D call of TRBD1 is untestable without DNA. Germline V gives CDR1 DFQATT, CDR2 SNEGSKA (reference sequence). This CDR3 has 14 residues. CDR3 amino acids: CSAAGFADYNEQFF.

This chain uses TRBV5-1 with TRBJ2-1; the D call of TRBD1 rests on TCRdb alone, since no DNA is present to check it. The V gene's germline CDR1 is SGHRS and CDR2 YFSETQ. The CDR3 is 15 residues long. Here the CDR3 reads CASTDQPRGYNEQFF.

The chain carries TRBV6-2 or TRBV6-3 and TRBJ2-3; the D call from TCRdb, TRBD1, cannot be confirmed without DNA. Germline loops: CDR1 MNHEY, CDR2 SVGEGT. This CDR3 is built from 16 residues. The CDR3 sequence is CASSYSDREDADTQYF.

The V gene is TRBV4-3, the J gene TRBJ2-7; checking the TCRdb D call of TRBD1 is not possible without DNA. This CDR3 contains 16 residues. The V gene's germline CDR1 is LGHNA and CDR2 YSLEER. The chain's CDR3 is CASSQDTQGETYEQYF.

The chain recombines TRBV10-1 with TRBJ2-2; TCRdb returns TRBD2, unconfirmable since there is no DNA. Germline V gives CDR1 WNHNN, CDR2 SYGVQD (reference sequence). This CDR3 spans 16 amino acids. The chain's CDR3 is CASTFRVPARTGELFF.

This sequence joins TRBV18 and TRBJ2-1; TCRdb proposes TRBD1, but this gene call is untestable without DNA. Germline V gene lookup returns CDR1 KGHSH and CDR2 LQKENI. CDR3 length equals 14 residues. CDR3 sequence reads: CASSPTNRGNEQFF.

The chain combines TRBV27 with TRBJ2-3; checking the TCRdb D call of TRBD2 is not possible without DNA. This CDR3 has 15 amino acids. CDR1 MNHEY and CDR2 SMNVEV come from the germline V gene (reference sequence). The CDR3 is CASSLLAGGTDTQYF.

CDR3 in amino acids: CASKKSGTDPYEQYF. This chain connects TRBV12-3 or TRBV12-4 to TRBJ2-7; the D gene TCRdb calls, TRBD1, cannot be checked with no DNA. The CDR3 spans 15 residues.

The chain combines TRBV13 with TRBJ1-1; the TCRdb call, TRBD1, lacks DNA for checking. Germline V CDR1 and CDR2: PRHDT, FYEKMQ (reference sequence). The CDR3 totals 14 residues. CDR3 residues: CASSPRDRNIEAFF. Drawing the rest from reference TRBV13 and TRBJ1-1, the complete variable domain is AAGVIQSPRHLIKEKRETATLKCYPIPRHDTVYWYQQGPGQDPQFLISFYEKMQSDKGSIPDRFSAQQFSDYHSELNMSSLELGDSALYFCASSPRDRNIEAFFGQGTRLTVV.

The chain couples TRBV29-1 to TRBJ1-3; TCRdb lists TRBD1, though no DNA is available to test this call. Germline assignment: CDR1 SQVTM and CDR2 ANQGSEA. The CDR3 consists of 14 residues. CDR3 sequence reads: CSVLLTGGRNTIYF.

V is TRBV5-5 and J is TRBJ1-2. CDR3 size: 15 residues. Germline V CDR1 and CDR2: SGHKS, YYEKEE (reference sequence). CDR3 sequence reads: CASSLAQGGSYGYTF.

The chain uses TRBV7-9 and TRBJ1-1. Looked up from germline, CDR1 is SEHNR and CDR2 is FQNEAQ (reference sequence). This CDR3 is 11 amino acids long. The CDR3 reads CASSSDTEAFF.

V gene TRBV3-1 combines with J gene TRBJ1-1; with no DNA, the TCRdb D assignment of TRBD1 cannot be verified. In germline, CDR1 is LGHDT, CDR2 YNNKEL (reference sequence). The CDR3 totals 17 residues. The chain's CDR3 is CASSQEGTISMNTEAFF.

The chain combines TRBV7-9 with TRBJ2-7; TCRdb reports TRBD2, a call that lacks DNA to check it against. Per the germline V gene, CDR1 is SEHNR and CDR2 is FQNEAQ (reference sequence). The CDR3 has 14 amino acids. This chain's CDR3 is CASRGTSGLYEQYF. The full variable domain, with the rest looked up from reference TRBV7-9 and TRBJ2-7, is DTGVSQNPRHKITKRGQNVTFRCDPISEHNRLYWYRQTLGQGPEFLTYFQNEAQLEKSRLLSDRFSAERPKGSFSTLEIQRTEQGDSAMYLCASRGTSGLYEQYFGPGTRLTVT.

CDR3: CASSPGVRNYEQYF. V is TRBV7-3 and J is TRBJ2-7; TCRdb picks TRBD1, but there is no DNA to check that call. Germline CDR1 and CDR2: SGHTA and FQGTGA. The CDR3 contains 14 residues.

The genes are TRBV15 and TRBJ2-3; TCRdb calls TRBD1, which cannot be checked without DNA. CDR3 size: 17 residues. Germline CDR1 and CDR2: LNHNV and YYDKDF (reference sequence). CDR3 amino acids: CATSREGGGTGTDTQYF.

The rearrangement links TRBV20-1 to TRBJ2-1; the D call from TCRdb, TRBD1, cannot be confirmed without DNA. This CDR3 has 16 amino acids. Germline CDR1 is DFQATT and CDR2 is SNEGSKA (reference sequence). This CDR3 is CSARDGDRGEYNEQFF.

This rearrangement joins TRBV4-2 to TRBJ2-3; TCRdb reports TRBD2, a call that lacks DNA to check it against. Germline V lookup: CDR1 LGHNA, CDR2 YNFKEQ. The CDR3 runs 15 residues. The CDR3 is CASSGLAGSTDTQYF.

The chain is built from TRBV20-1 and TRBJ2-3; TCRdb indicates TRBD2, and absent DNA this call remains unverified. The CDR3 runs 16 residues. The germline CDR1 and CDR2 sequences are DFQATT and SNEGSKA (reference sequence). CDR3 region: CSARDWSGTYTDTQYF.

The V gene is TRBV30, the J gene TRBJ2-7. CDR3 length: 15 residues. Germline V gene lookup returns CDR1 GTSNPN and CDR2 SVGIG (reference sequence). The CDR3 loop reads CAWSELQGAANEQYF. The entire variable domain, with the rest obtained from reference TRBV30 and TRBJ2-7, is as follows: SQTIHQWPATLVQPVGSPLSLECTVEGTSNPNLYWYRQAAGRGLQLLFYSVGIGQISSEVPQNLSASRPQDRQFILSSKKLLLSDSGFYLCAWSELQGAANEQYFGPGTRLTVT.

The chain combines TRBV20-1 with TRBJ2-5; the D gene TCRdb calls, TRBD1, cannot be checked with no DNA. Germline CDR1 is DFQATT and CDR2 is SNEGSKA (reference sequence). This CDR3 is 16 amino acids long. CDR3 residues: CSATESHRGYQETQYF.

The chain is built from TRBV30 and TRBJ2-7; the D call from TCRdb, TRBD2, cannot be confirmed without DNA. The CDR3 is made up of 15 amino acids. In germline, CDR1 is GTSNPN, CDR2 SVGIG (reference sequence). CDR3 amino acids: CAWQPGLAVSYEQYF.

This chain joins TRBV28 and TRBJ2-3; the D call of TRBD2 rests on TCRdb alone, since no DNA is present to check it. Germline values: CDR1 MDHEN, CDR2 SYDVKM. The CDR3 sequence is 16 residues long. Here the CDR3 reads CASSLFDLVTTDTQYF.

The chain recombines TRBV19 with TRBJ1-1; the D call from TCRdb, TRBD1, cannot be confirmed without DNA. Germline CDR1 and CDR2: LNHDA and SQIVND (reference sequence). This CDR3 has 14 amino acids. The CDR3 spells CASSLSGGWTEAFF.

The chain recombines TRBV12-3 or TRBV12-4 with TRBJ2-7. The CDR3 runs to 14 residues. CDR3 loop: CASSLAWRTYEQYF.

CDR3 sequence: CASSFSLRGIYEQYF. This chain joins TRBV7-2 and TRBJ2-7; as DNA is missing, the TRBD2 call by TCRdb cannot be tested. Per the germline V gene, CDR1 is SGHTA and CDR2 is FQGNSA. The CDR3 extends over 15 amino acids.

The chain recombines TRBV6-6 with TRBJ2-7; TCRdb gives TRBD1 as the D gene, but with no DNA this cannot be confirmed. Germline CDR1 MNHNY, CDR2 SVGAGI (reference sequence). This CDR3 contains 12 residues. The CDR3 sequence is CASNMAGAEQYF.

The V call is TRBV7-9, the J call TRBJ2-3. CDR3 length equals 13 residues. The germline gives CDR1 SEHNR, CDR2 FQNEAQ (reference sequence). The CDR3 spells CASSFSLTDTQYF. Using reference TRBV7-9 and TRBJ2-3 for the parts outside the CDR3, the full variable domain is DTGVSQNPRHKITKRGQNVTFRCDPISEHNRLYWYRQTLGQGPEFLTYFQNEAQLEKSRLLSDRFSAERPKGSFSTLEIQRTEQGDSAMYLCASSFSLTDTQYFGPGTRLTVL.

The J gene is TRBJ1-4, the V gene TRBV15; TCRdb lists TRBD1, though no DNA is available to test this call. CDR1 is LNHNV and CDR2 is YYDKDF in the germline V gene (reference sequence). This CDR3 contains 18 residues. The CDR3 here is CATSRAVLGGFMDEKLFF.

The chain has TRBV7-7 and TRBJ2-3; TCRdb gives TRBD1 as the D gene, but with no DNA this cannot be confirmed. The germline CDR1 and CDR2 sequences are SSHAT and FNYEAQ (reference sequence). The CDR3 has 14 amino acids. CDR3 loop: CASSLGGQRDTQYF.